This T cell receptor beta chain was sequenced during a study of regulatory T cells in long-lasting Graves disease. Investigators prepared the TCR beta libraries by applying iRepertoire HTBI primers and Arm-PCR of CDR3 regions. Using its own MiXCR run on the multiplex PCR reads, TCRdb lists one record per CDR3 protein. The table records about 470,000 distinct CDR3 sequences, 15% to 20% of them present only once. The time point: newly diagnosed GD, antithyroid drugs for less than 3 months. RNA isolated from PBMCs was used to make the TCR library. Many counts were recorded for this clonotype. The same sample was also studied in work on T cells in Graves' hyperthyroidism and ophthalmopathy.

The TCR originated in a man in his forties with Graves disease. Sample: peripheral blood mononuclear cells (PBMCs), taken at new diagnosis, from a patient treated with antithyroid drugs.

CDR3 loop: CASTSPGGTEAFF. As DNA, the CDR3 is TGTGCCAGCACTTCCCCCGGGGGCACTGAAGCTTTCTTT. The V and J genes are TRBV2 and TRBJ1-1; a weak D match, TRBD1 (5 bases). CDR1 and CDR2 from the germline V gene are SNHLY and FYNNEI. The CDR3 contains 13 residues. V lost 7 bases to trimming and J lost 4 bases, with 13 bases between them. The whole variable domain, remainder taken from reference TRBV2 and TRBJ1-1, is EPEVTQTPSHQVTQMGQEVILRCVPISNHLYFYWYRQILGQKVEFLVSFYNNEISEKSEIFDDQFSVERPDGSNFTLKIRSTKLEDSAMYFCASTSPGGTEAFFGQGTRLTVV.